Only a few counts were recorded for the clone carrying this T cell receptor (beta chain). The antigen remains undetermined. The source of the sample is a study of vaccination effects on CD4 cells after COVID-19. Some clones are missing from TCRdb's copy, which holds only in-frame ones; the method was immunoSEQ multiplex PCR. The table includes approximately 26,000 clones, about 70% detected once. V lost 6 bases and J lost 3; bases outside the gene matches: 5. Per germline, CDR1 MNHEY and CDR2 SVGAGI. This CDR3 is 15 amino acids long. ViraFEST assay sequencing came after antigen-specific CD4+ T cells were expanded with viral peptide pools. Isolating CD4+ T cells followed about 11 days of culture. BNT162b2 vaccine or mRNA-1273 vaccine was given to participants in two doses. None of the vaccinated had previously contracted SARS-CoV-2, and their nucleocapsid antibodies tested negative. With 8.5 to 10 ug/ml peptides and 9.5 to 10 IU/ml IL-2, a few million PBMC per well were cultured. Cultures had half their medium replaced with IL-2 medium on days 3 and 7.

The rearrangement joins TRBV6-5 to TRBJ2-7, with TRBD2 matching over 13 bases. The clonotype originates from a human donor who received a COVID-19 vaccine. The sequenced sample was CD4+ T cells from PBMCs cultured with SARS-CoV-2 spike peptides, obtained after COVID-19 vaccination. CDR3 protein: CASRSLAGGHYEQYF. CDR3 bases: TGTGCCAGCAGATCACTAGCGGGAGGGCACTACGAGCAGTACTTC.